Below, 27 T cell receptor beta chains from the same sample are listed, as sequenced in a study of molecular identifiers for immune sequencing clone quantification. TCRdb called the PCR reads again in MiXCR, with one record for every CDR3 protein. The sample gives roughly 300,000 distinct CDR3 sequences, roughly 24% of which show up once; about 0.73% is in the top ten. What was sequenced was naive CD8+ T cells from blood, with Jurkat cell RNA spiked in. Noted subset: FACS-sorted CD8+CD4-CCR7+CD45RA+ naive T cells. Receptors were obtained from a human donor in good health. Some libraries in this study had Jurkat cell RNA spiked in.

As regards this clonotype: A clone one base away is much larger, so this may be a read error. The rearrangement uses TRBV12-5 and TRBJ2-3; D is undetermined. CDR1 and CDR2 from the germline V gene are LGHNT and FRNRAP. The V gene lost 6 bases and the J gene lost 0 bases, with 13 bases spanning the gap. CDR3 length: 15 residues. DNA for the CDR3: TGTGCTAGTGGGACGGACCTCCCTAGCACAGATACGCAGTATTTT. Translation: CASGTDLPSTDTQYF.

In regard to this clonotype: A much larger clone sits a single nucleotide away, making a read error possible. The chain couples TRBV3-1 to TRBJ2-7; D gene unclear. Germline V CDR1 and CDR2: LGHDT, YNNKEL (reference sequence). The CDR3 is 8 amino acids. The CDR3 region has the DNA TGTTCACTCTACGAGCAGTACTTC. Protein sequence: CSLYEQYF.

A few counts support this clonotype. This rearrangement joins TRBV30 to TRBJ2-2; D uncertain. CDR3 size: 14 residues. Germline-derived CDR1 and CDR2 are GTSNPN and SVGIG (reference sequence). The ends were cut back, 2 bases at V and 4 bases at J, with 11 bases in the middle. CDR3 loop: CAWSPGIGTGELFF. The CDR3 bases are TGTGCCTGGAGTCCCGGAATTGGCACCGGGGAGCTGTTTTTT.

CDR3 nucleotides: TGTGCCAGCAGTCCCGGCGCCTACAATGAGCAGTTCTTC. Its protein product is CASSPGAYNEQFF. This sequence joins TRBV27 and TRBJ2-1; D not resolved. There are 13 residues in the CDR3. Germline V gene data show CDR1 as MNHEY and CDR2 as SMNVEV (reference sequence). The V and J ends lost 5 bases and 2 bases respectively, with 7 bases between them.

This clonotype was found a few times. This chain links TRBV19 with TRBJ1-2, with a possible D match to TRBD1 (5 bases). Trimming shortened V by 4 bases and J by 0 bases, and 12 bases separated the two germline ends. The CDR3 length is 15 residues. The germline CDR1 and CDR2 sequences are LNHDA and SQIVND (reference sequence). The CDR3 here is CASSTTGRTNYGYTF. The CDR3 region has the DNA TGTGCCAGTAGTACCACAGGAAGAACTAACTATGGCTACACCTTC.

At least ten counts were recorded for this clonotype. The chain employs TRBV7-2 and TRBJ2-1, with a weak D call TRBD2 (6 bases). Germline loops: CDR1 SGHTA, CDR2 FQGNSA. The CDR3 runs 16 residues. The V end lost 2 bases, the J end lost 7 bases, and 18 bases lay between the germline ends. DNA of the CDR3: TGTGCCAGCAGCTTAATTATCGCAGGGACTGAGAATGAGCAGTTCTTC. Translation gives CASSLIIAGTENEQFF. The entire variable domain, with the rest obtained from reference TRBV7-2 and TRBJ2-1, is as follows: GAGVSQSPSNKVTEKGKDVELRCDPISGHTALYWYRQSLGQGLEFLIYFQGNSAPDKSGLPSDRFSAERTGGSVSTLTIQRTQQEDSAVYLCASSLIIAGTENEQFFGPGTRLTVL.

On this clonotype: At one boundary the junction diverges from the germline segment, which might be a read error. The rearrangement links TRBV9 to TRBJ1-1; tentative D call: TRBD1 (5 bases). CDR1 and CDR2 (germline): SGDLS, YYNGEE. The CDR3 runs to 18 residues. CDR3 in DNA: TGTGCCAGCAGCGTAGGGGAAGGGGACCTTTCCATGAACACTGAATCTTTCTTT. It specifies CASSVGEGDLSMNTESFF.

This clonotype was recorded a few times. This chain joins TRBV4-3 and TRBJ2-2; tentatively, D is TRBD1 (5 bases). The CDR3 consists of 15 residues. Trimming removed 3 bases from V and 6 bases from J, with 14 bases in between. Germline V gene sequence: CDR1 LGHNA, CDR2 YSLEER. CDR3 loop: CASSHFRASPGELFF. The CDR3 DNA sequence: TGCGCCAGCAGCCATTTCAGGGCATCACCCGGGGAGCTGTTTTTT.

Concerning this clonotype: This clone may be a read error of a much larger clone one base away. The V and J genes are TRBV20-1 and TRBJ2-2; D gene uncertain. The CDR3 has 11 amino acids. Looked up from germline, CDR1 is DFQATT and CDR2 is SNEGSKA (reference sequence). CDR3 bases: TGCAATGCTGCACGCACCGGGGAGCTGTTTTTT. Translation: CNAARTGELFF.

This chain links TRBV7-9 with TRBJ2-3, with D unresolved. Looked up from germline, CDR1 is SEHNR and CDR2 is FQNEAQ (reference sequence). The CDR3 totals 14 residues. Trimming stripped 5 bases from V and 2 bases from J, with 11 bases between. The CDR3 region has the DNA TGTGCCAGCAGCCCCACATCCATCACAGATACGCAGTATTTT. Translating it yields CASSPTSITDTQYF.

This clonotype was seen at least ten times. The V and J genes are TRBV5-1 and TRBJ2-7; D remains unclear. Germline V lookup: CDR1 SGHRS, CDR2 YFSETQ. With 3 bases removed from V and 2 bases from J, the gap between germline ends came to 6 bases. This CDR3 spans 12 amino acids. CDR3 loop: CASSSSPYEQYF. DNA for the CDR3: TGCGCCAGCAGCTCCAGCCCCTACGAGCAGTACTTC.

This clonotype was observed a few times. A much larger clonotype is one base distant, so this may be a read error. The genes are TRBV29-1 and TRBJ2-2; D might be TRBD1 or TRBD2, each matching 5 bases. The CDR3 totals 14 residues. Trimming cost V 4 bases and J 0 bases, with 9 bases left between them. The germline V gene encodes CDR1 SQVTM and CDR2 ANQGSEA. CDR3 protein: CSVGDGANTGELFF. For the CDR3, the DNA is TGCAGCGTTGGGGACGGGGCGAACACCGGGGAGCTGTTTTTT.

The rearrangement joins TRBV2 to TRBJ2-1, with 8 bases identical to TRBD1. V gave up 10 bases and J gave up 0 bases; unmatched junction bases: 8. Germline V CDR1 and CDR2: SNHLY, FYNNEI. This CDR3 contains 15 residues. CDR3 nucleotide sequence: TGTGCCACCGGCGGCACAGGGGGCTCCTACAATGAGCAGTTCTTC. Translation: CATGGTGGSYNEQFF.

This clonotype was found many times. This chain connects TRBV7-9 to TRBJ2-2; either TRBD1 or TRBD2 may fit D (6 bases each). CDR3 length: 19 residues. Per the germline V gene, CDR1 is SEHNR and CDR2 is FQNEAQ (reference sequence). V was pared by 4 bases and J by 4 bases, with 25 bases between. The CDR3 protein is CASSSSVLGGERGTGELFF. CDR3 DNA: TGTGCCAGCAGCTCCTCCGTCCTGGGGGGCGAGAGGGGCACCGGGGAGCTGTTTTTT.

The rearrangement uses TRBV2 and TRBJ1-1; no definite D call. Germline V gene lookup returns CDR1 SNHLY and CDR2 FYNNEI. The CDR3 covers 11 residues. The V and J ends lost 11 bases and 11 bases respectively, with 18 bases between them. The CDR3 nucleotides read TGTGCCCGCCGCCAGTACACTGCCGCTTTCTTT. Translated, it gives CARRQYTAAFF.

V gene TRBV4-3 combines with J gene TRBJ1-4, with 12 bases lining up with TRBD1. CDR1 is LGHNA and CDR2 is YSLEER in the germline V gene. The CDR3 has 20 residues. Trimming took 0 bases from V and 7 from J; bases not matched to a gene: 15. Here the CDR3 DNA reads TGCGCCAGCAGCCAAGATAGTTTCGGGACAGGGGGCGAGCTTAGTGAAAAACTGTTTTTT. Translation gives CASSQDSFGTGGELSEKLFF.

Ten or more counts support this clonotype. The CDR3 DNA reads TGTGCCAGCTGGGAGGGGTTAGGCACAGATACGCAGTATTTT. This codes for CASWEGLGTDTQYF. The chain joins TRBV6-5 to TRBJ2-3, with 7 bases aligning to TRBD2. The CDR3 loop spans 14 amino acids. Losses at the gene ends were 8 bases for V and 1 base for J; bases not matched to a gene: 6. Germline lookup yields CDR1 MNHEY and CDR2 SVGAGI.

This clonotype was observed at least ten times. V usage is TRBV28 and J usage is TRBJ1-5, with no clear D. The germline CDR1 and CDR2 sequences are MDHEN and SYDVKM. The V gene lost 2 bases and the J gene lost 0 bases, with 14 bases spanning the gap. The CDR3 spans 17 residues. Here the CDR3 DNA reads TGTGCCAGCAGTTTAATCGGGAATAGTTATAGCAATCAGCCCCAGCATTTT. Translated, it gives CASSLIGNSYSNQPQHF.

The gene calls are TRBV2 and TRBJ2-3, with D maybe TRBD2 (6 bases). Trimming took off 4 bases at V and 0 bases at J, with 14 bases between the two ends. Germline V gene sequence: CDR1 SNHLY, CDR2 FYNNEI. The CDR3 is 16 residues long. The CDR3: CASSVREEPSTDTQYF. CDR3 DNA: TGTGCCAGCAGTGTGAGGGAGGAACCTAGCACAGATACGCAGTATTTT. Supplemented by reference TRBV2 and TRBJ2-3, the full variable domain reads EPEVTQTPSHQVTQMGQEVILRCVPISNHLYFYWYRQILGQKVEFLVSFYNNEISEKSEIFDDQFSVERPDGSNFTLKIRSTKLEDSAMYFCASSVREEPSTDTQYFGPGTRLTVL.

This clonotype was counted a few times. J is TRBJ1-2 and V is TRBV2; TRBD1 aligns across 8 bases. V was clipped by 2 bases and J by 8 bases; unmatched bases: 13. CDR3 length: 16 residues. CDR1 and CDR2 (germline): SNHLY, FYNNEI. CDR3 loop: CASSEMSRQGARGYTF. As DNA, the CDR3 is TGTGCCAGCAGTGAAATGTCGCGGCAGGGGGCCAGAGGCTACACCTTC.

This clonotype occurred a few times. The rearrangement uses TRBV7-9 and TRBJ2-3; 7 positions match TRBD2. Losses at the gene ends were 6 bases for V and 6 bases for J; bases not matched to a gene: 6. Germline V gene data show CDR1 as SEHNR and CDR2 as FQNEAQ (reference sequence). This CDR3 is 13 amino acids long. CDR3 region: CASRSGLEDTQYF. The CDR3 DNA sequence: TGTGCCAGCAGATCCGGACTAGAGGATACGCAGTATTTT.

This clonotype came up many times. The genes are TRBV19 and TRBJ2-3; D gene unclear. CDR3 length equals 13 residues. The germline gives CDR1 LNHDA, CDR2 SQIVND (reference sequence). V was clipped by 6 bases and J by 3 bases, with 10 bases between them. The chain's CDR3 is CASSPRETDTQYF. The CDR3 DNA reads TGTGCCAGTAGCCCTCGAGAGACAGATACGCAGTATTTT.

Regarding this clonotype: This may come from a read error, since a much larger clone is one base off. This sequence joins TRBV27 and TRBJ1-1, with a weak D call TRBD1 (6 bases). V was pared by 6 bases and J by 8 bases, with 16 bases between. The germline gives CDR1 MNHEY, CDR2 SMNVEV (reference sequence). The CDR3 totals 13 residues. CDR3 bases: TGTGCCAGCAGATACGCAGGGGAAATCGAAGCTTTCTTT. It codes for CASRYAGEIEAFF.

A note on this clonotype: A much larger clonotype is one base distant, so this may be a read error. The chain recombines TRBV27 with TRBJ2-7, with D perhaps assigned TRBD1 or TRBD2 (6 bases each). Germline loops: CDR1 MNHEY, CDR2 SMNVEV (reference sequence). The CDR3 totals 14 residues. CDR3 region: CASSLFRGVDERYF. In DNA form, the CDR3 reads TGTGCCAGCAGTTTATTTAGGGGGGTCGACGAGCGGTACTTC.

The sample holds a few counts of this clonotype. The genes are TRBV12-3 or TRBV12-4 and TRBJ2-2; TRBD1 aligns across 10 bases. There are 15 residues in the CDR3. V lost 8 bases and J lost 5; bases outside the gene matches: 8. The CDR3 is CASFSGTGVTGELFF. The CDR3 nucleotides read TGTGCCAGCTTTTCCGGGACAGGGGTGACCGGGGAGCTGTTTTTT.

At least ten counts were recorded for this clonotype. The rearrangement links TRBV7-7 to TRBJ2-3; TRBD2 might be the D (5 bases). CDR1 is SSHAT and CDR2 is FNYEAQ in the germline V gene (reference sequence). This CDR3 is built from 13 residues. Trimming removed 4 bases at V and 8 bases at J, with 13 bases between. The CDR3 loop is CASSSAGEATQYF. In nucleotides, the CDR3 is TGTGCCAGCAGCTCTGCCGGGGAAGCTACGCAGTATTTT.

This clonotype appeared a few times. The gene calls are TRBV28 and TRBJ2-1; 8 bases align to TRBD2. CDR1 and CDR2 (germline): MDHEN, SYDVKM. The V and J ends lost 3 bases and 8 bases, in that order; junction bases with no gene match: 6. The CDR3 has 14 residues. The CDR3 DNA sequence: TGTGCCAGCAGTTTCGGTAGCGGGATCGATGAGCAGTTCTTC. It specifies CASSFGSGIDEQFF.